This T cell receptor beta chain emerged from a study of cytomegalovirus exposure and HLA in healthy donors. For the study at large: Earlier findings included 100 million to 130 million unique TCR beta sequences obtained from 150 million to 200 million T cells. Across more than 350 genotyped donors, 81% landed in the Caucasian-associated ancestry cluster. Study observations and caveats: Reported results showed that the classifier diagnosed cytomegalovirus status with high specificity and sensitivity. Later work showed greater clonal expansion in HLA-associated TCR beta chains than in equally common others.

In regard to this clone: Its antigen is not known.

It was with 60 Vbeta and 13 Jbeta primers that the PCR ran. Sequencing was performed with immunoSEQ multiplex PCR; in TCRdb, only in-frame clones are kept and a portion is missing. Here the sample spans some 140,000 clones, 79% being singletons. The CDR3 loop spans 14 amino acids. V lost 6 bases to trimming and J lost 1 base, with 12 bases between them. Germline CDR1 reads MNHEY; CDR2 reads SVGAGI. The specimen was PBMCs. The chain combines TRBV6-5 with TRBJ1-1; D is perhaps TRBD1 (6 bases). This receptor was obtained from a man under 40 in good health and CMV-seropositive. The CDR3 loop is CASSLGGTNTEAFF. The CDR3 nucleotides are TGTGCCAGCAGCCTTGGGGGCACGAACACTGAAGCTTTCTTT.